This is a list of T cell receptor beta chains from one sample in a study of glioma-infiltrating T cells after dendritic cell vaccination. Measured with immunoSEQ multiplex PCR; TCRdb has only the in-frame clones, and not every one. The data hold roughly 85,000 clones, with about 85% observed a single time. Sequencing was performed on blood, taken after dendritic cell vaccination. The receptors were gathered from a human donor with glioblastoma. The CDR3 runs from the conserved cysteine through the conserved F or W. The D gene is left open where the match is weak. Some rows mark clone size as missing; the rest say once, few, many or name a class of expanded clone.

clone_size: NA; d_call: TRBD2; v_call: TRBV6-5; j_call: TRBJ2-1; cdr3_nt: TGTGCCAGCAGACCCAGACTAGCAACCTTGACTGAGCAGTTCTTC; cdr3_aa: CASRPRLATLTEQFF
clone_size: NA; d_call: NA; v_call: TRBV5-1; j_call: TRBJ1-1; cdr3_nt: TGCGCCAGCAGCGCTAACAGACAGAACACTGAAGCTTTCTTT; cdr3_aa: CASSANRQNTEAFF
clone_size: NA; d_call: TRBD1; v_call: TRBV2; j_call: TRBJ1-5; cdr3_nt: TGTGCCAGCAGAGGGACAGGGAGGAGTCAGCCCCAGCATTTT; cdr3_aa: CASRGTGRSQPQHF
clone_size: NA; d_call: NA; v_call: TRBV9; j_call: TRBJ1-2; cdr3_nt: TGTGCCAGCAGCCAGGACAGCAACTATGGCTACACCTTC; cdr3_aa: CASSQDSNYGYTF
clone_size: few; d_call: NA; v_call: TRBV28; j_call: TRBJ1-5; cdr3_nt: TGTGCCAGCAGTTTCGGGCAGGGCGTTCAGCCCCAGCATTTT; cdr3_aa: CASSFGQGVQPQHF
clone_size: NA; d_call: NA; v_call: TRBV7-2; j_call: TRBJ2-7; cdr3_nt: TGTGCCAGCAGCTTAGCCACAGGGATTTACTACGAGCAGTACTTC; cdr3_aa: CASSLATGIYYEQYF
clone_size: few; d_call: NA; v_call: TRBV7-9; j_call: TRBJ2-5; cdr3_nt: TGTGCCAGCAGCTTAGCGCTAACCGCAGCGAATCCCCAGTACTTC; cdr3_aa: CASSLALTAANPQYF
clone_size: NA; d_call: TRBD2; v_call: TRBV27; j_call: TRBJ2-1; cdr3_nt: TGTGCCAGCAGTTTGGAACTAGCGCTCAACAATGAGCAGTTCTTC; cdr3_aa: CASSLELALNNEQFF
clone_size: NA; d_call: NA; v_call: TRBV7-6; j_call: TRBJ1-2; cdr3_nt: TGTGCCAGCAGCCCTCCCGGAGGTGGCTACACCTTC; cdr3_aa: CASSPPGGGYTF
clone_size: NA; d_call: NA; v_call: TRBV28; j_call: TRBJ2-5; cdr3_nt: TGTGCCAGCAGTCCGGGAGACCGGGAGACCCAGTACTTC; cdr3_aa: CASSPGDRETQYF
clone_size: few; d_call: TRBD1; v_call: TRBV2; j_call: TRBJ2-7; cdr3_nt: TGTGCCAGCTCCCGGACAGGGAGCTCCTACGAGCAGTACTTC; cdr3_aa: CASSRTGSSYEQYF
clone_size: medium-sized; d_call: TRBD1; v_call: TRBV28; j_call: TRBJ1-2; cdr3_nt: TGTGCCAGCAGTTCCACCTGGGACAGGGGCTACACCTTC; cdr3_aa: CASSSTWDRGYTF
clone_size: NA; d_call: NA; v_call: TRBV19; j_call: TRBJ2-7; cdr3_nt: TGTGCCAGTAGTCCAGGGCCCTACTACGAGCAGTACTTC; cdr3_aa: CASSPGPYYEQYF
clone_size: few; d_call: NA; v_call: TRBV28; j_call: TRBJ2-7; cdr3_nt: TGTGCCAGCAGCGTGACCGGACGAGATAGGGGCCTTCACTTC; cdr3_aa: CASSVTGRDRGLHF
clone_size: once; d_call: NA; v_call: TRBV9; j_call: TRBJ2-3; cdr3_nt: TGTGCCAGCAGCGTAGGGCCTAGCGACACAGATACGCAGTATTTT; cdr3_aa: CASSVGPSDTDTQYF
clone_size: NA; d_call: TRBD2; v_call: TRBV5-1; j_call: TRBJ2-1; cdr3_nt: TGCGCCAGCAGCTCGAGCGGGAGTGCCAATGAGCAGTTCTTC; cdr3_aa: CASSSSGSANEQFF
clone_size: NA; d_call: TRBD2; v_call: TRBV5-1; j_call: TRBJ2-1; cdr3_nt: TGCGCCAGCAGCTTGGGGGGCGGGAGGGCCTACAATGAGCAGTTCTTC; cdr3_aa: CASSLGGGRAYNEQFF
clone_size: NA; d_call: NA; v_call: TRBV19; j_call: TRBJ1-1; cdr3_nt: TGTGCCACCGGGTCTGCTGGCATCATGAACACTGAAGCTTTCTTT; cdr3_aa: CATGSAGIMNTEAFF
clone_size: NA; d_call: NA; v_call: TRBV9; j_call: TRBJ2-2; cdr3_nt: TGTGCCAGCACAAAAAGACCCGAACTATCGGGGGACGTGAACACCGGGGAGCTGTTTTTT; cdr3_aa: CASTKRPELSGDVNTGELFF
clone_size: few; d_call: NA; v_call: TRBV10-3; j_call: TRBJ2-3; cdr3_nt: TGTGCCACCCAAGCCCAGGTGGATACGCAGTATTTT; cdr3_aa: CATQAQVDTQYF
clone_size: NA; d_call: NA; v_call: TRBV4-3; j_call: TRBJ2-7; cdr3_nt: TGCGCCAGCAGTAAGAGGGAGCAGTACTTC; cdr3_aa: CASSKREQYF
clone_size: NA; d_call: NA; v_call: TRBV5-1; j_call: TRBJ2-2; cdr3_nt: TGCGCCAGCAGCTTGGCCTTGGGGGGGCCTACGAACACCGGGGAGCTGTTTTTT; cdr3_aa: CASSLALGGPTNTGELFF
clone_size: NA; d_call: NA; v_call: TRBV5-8; j_call: TRBJ2-5; cdr3_nt: TGTGCCAGCAGCTTGGTAGTAGAGACCCAGTACTTC; cdr3_aa: CASSLVVETQYF
clone_size: NA; d_call: TRBD2; v_call: TRBV5-1; j_call: TRBJ2-7; cdr3_nt: TGCGCCAGCAGCTTGGAACTAGCGGGAGCCCTCTACGAGCAGTACTTC; cdr3_aa: CASSLELAGALYEQYF
clone_size: NA; d_call: TRBD2; v_call: TRBV18; j_call: TRBJ2-1; cdr3_nt: TGTGCCAGCTCACCCTTAGCGGGAGGAACCAATGAGCAGTTCTTC; cdr3_aa: CASSPLAGGTNEQFF
clone_size: NA; d_call: NA; v_call: TRBV5-1; j_call: TRBJ2-2; cdr3_nt: TGCGCCAGCAGCCCCGGGACATCTTCGAACACCGGGGAGCTGTTTTTT; cdr3_aa: CASSPGTSSNTGELFF
clone_size: NA; d_call: TRBD1; v_call: TRBV27; j_call: TRBJ1-2; cdr3_nt: TGTGCCAGCAGTTTAGACATTAATGACAGGGCGGGCTATGGCTACACCTTC; cdr3_aa: CASSLDINDRAGYGYTF
clone_size: once; d_call: TRBD2; v_call: TRBV7-3; j_call: TRBJ2-1; cdr3_nt: TGTGCCAGCAGCTTATCGGGTCCCGGGCGGAGGGAGGGGCAGTTCTTC; cdr3_aa: CASSLSGPGRREGQFF
clone_size: NA; d_call: TRBD1; v_call: TRBV15; j_call: TRBJ1-4; cdr3_nt: TGTGCCACCAGCAGAGATTATCTGGACAGGGGAGATAATGAAAAACTGTTTTTT; cdr3_aa: CATSRDYLDRGDNEKLFF
clone_size: few; d_call: TRBD2; v_call: TRBV6-1; j_call: TRBJ2-7; cdr3_nt: TGTGCCAGCAGGTTAGGACTAGCGGGGGCCTACGAGCAGTACTTC; cdr3_aa: CASRLGLAGAYEQYF
clone_size: NA; d_call: NA; v_call: TRBV9; j_call: TRBJ1-1; cdr3_nt: TGTGCCAGCAGCGCGACTACTACCATCACTGAAGCTTTCTTT; cdr3_aa: CASSATTTITEAFF
clone_size: NA; d_call: NA; v_call: TRBV21-1; j_call: TRBJ1-5; cdr3_nt: TGTGCCAGCAGCAAATCCACCACGGGGGTGTTTTTCAATCAGCCCCAGCATTTT; cdr3_aa: CASSKSTTGVFFNQPQHF
clone_size: once; d_call: NA; v_call: TRBV19; j_call: TRBJ1-2; cdr3_nt: TGTGCCACCAGGGGTATATTGGATGGCTACACCTTC; cdr3_aa: CATRGILDGYTF
clone_size: NA; d_call: NA; v_call: TRBV5-1; j_call: TRBJ1-1; cdr3_nt: TGCGCCAGCAGCTTCGGGAACAGCATGAACACTGAAGCTTTCTTT; cdr3_aa: CASSFGNSMNTEAFF
clone_size: NA; d_call: TRBD1; v_call: TRBV5-1; j_call: TRBJ2-4; cdr3_nt: TGCGCCAGCAGCACCGGGACAGGTACTGACATTCAGTACTTC; cdr3_aa: CASSTGTGTDIQYF
clone_size: once; d_call: TRBD1; v_call: TRBV5-6; j_call: TRBJ2-1; cdr3_nt: TGTGCCAGCAGCGTCCGGCGGACAGGGAGATACAATGAGCAGTTCTTC; cdr3_aa: CASSVRRTGRYNEQFF
clone_size: NA; d_call: NA; v_call: TRBV2; j_call: TRBJ2-5; cdr3_nt: TGTGCCAGCAGGGAGGGCAGGGCAGAGACCCAGTACTTC; cdr3_aa: CASREGRAETQYF
clone_size: NA; d_call: NA; v_call: TRBV30; j_call: TRBJ2-6; cdr3_nt: TGTGCCTCCCTGACCCGGAGCTCTGGGGCCAACGTCCTGACTTTC; cdr3_aa: CASLTRSSGANVLTF
clone_size: NA; d_call: TRBD1; v_call: TRBV5-1; j_call: TRBJ1-2; cdr3_nt: TGCGCCAGCAGCTCCATGACAGGGCCCTATGGCTACACCTTC; cdr3_aa: CASSSMTGPYGYTF
clone_size: NA; d_call: NA; v_call: TRBV30; j_call: TRBJ1-2; cdr3_nt: TGTGCCTGGAGTGACCCCCGTTATCACTATAGCTACACCTTC; cdr3_aa: CAWSDPRYHYSYTF
clone_size: once; d_call: TRBD1; v_call: TRBV27; j_call: TRBJ1-6; cdr3_nt: TGTGCCAGCAGTTACAGGGGGCAGGGTAATTCACCCCTCCACTTT; cdr3_aa: CASSYRGQGNSPLHF
clone_size: NA; d_call: NA; v_call: TRBV18; j_call: TRBJ1-1; cdr3_nt: TGTGCCAGCTACCCGGGGGGTCTAACGACTGAAGCTTTCTTT; cdr3_aa: CASYPGGLTTEAFF
clone_size: NA; d_call: TRBD1; v_call: TRBV7-8; j_call: TRBJ2-7; cdr3_nt: TGTGCCAGCAGCTTGAGGGACAGCTACGAGCAGTACTTC; cdr3_aa: CASSLRDSYEQYF
clone_size: NA; d_call: NA; v_call: TRBV27; j_call: TRBJ2-2; cdr3_nt: TGTGCCAGCAGTTTATCTACCTCTTGGGCCACGAACACCGGGGAGCTGTTTTTT; cdr3_aa: CASSLSTSWATNTGELFF
clone_size: NA; d_call: NA; v_call: TRBV5-4; j_call: TRBJ2-2; cdr3_nt: TGTGCCAGCAGCTTGGGGTCAGGGGTCGGGGAGCTGTTTTTT; cdr3_aa: CASSLGSGVGELFF
clone_size: NA; d_call: TRBD1; v_call: TRBV7-7; j_call: TRBJ2-2; cdr3_nt: TGTGCCAGCAGCTTTGGACAGGGCACCGGGGAGCTGTTTTTT; cdr3_aa: CASSFGQGTGELFF
clone_size: NA; d_call: TRBD1; v_call: TRBV7-9; j_call: TRBJ1-5; cdr3_nt: TGTGCCAGCAGCCTCGGGACAGCTAGCAATCAGCCCCAGCATTTT; cdr3_aa: CASSLGTASNQPQHF
clone_size: NA; d_call: NA; v_call: TRBV19; j_call: TRBJ1-1; cdr3_nt: TGTGCCAGTAGTACCGGATGGGGCAGGAACACTGAAGCTTTCTTT; cdr3_aa: CASSTGWGRNTEAFF
clone_size: NA; d_call: TRBD1; v_call: TRBV15; j_call: TRBJ1-2; cdr3_nt: TGTGCCACCAGCGCCAGGGGGTTAGGCTACACCTTC; cdr3_aa: CATSARGLGYTF
clone_size: NA; d_call: NA; v_call: TRBV4-3; j_call: TRBJ2-7; cdr3_nt: TGCGCCAGCAGCCAAGACAGGGACTACGAGCAGTACTTC; cdr3_aa: CASSQDRDYEQYF
clone_size: NA; d_call: TRBD1; v_call: TRBV6-5; j_call: TRBJ2-7; cdr3_nt: TGTGCCAGCAGTTACTCGCCGGACAGGGGGCACGAGCAGTACTTC; cdr3_aa: CASSYSPDRGHEQYF
clone_size: NA; d_call: TRBD1; v_call: TRBV19; j_call: TRBJ1-1; cdr3_nt: TGTGCCAGTAGTCGGGGGACAGGGGTCAGGGAGGACCTAAACACTGAAGCTTTCTTT; cdr3_aa: CASSRGTGVREDLNTEAFF
clone_size: NA; d_call: NA; v_call: TRBV28; j_call: TRBJ2-7; cdr3_nt: TGTGCGACCCGGACGGGTAGGGGCGGTCAGTCCTACGAGCAGTACTTC; cdr3_aa: CATRTGRGGQSYEQYF
clone_size: NA; d_call: TRBD2; v_call: TRBV7-9; j_call: TRBJ2-3; cdr3_nt: TGTGCCAGCAGCTTAGGGACTAGCGGCAACACAGATACGCAGTATTTT; cdr3_aa: CASSLGTSGNTDTQYF
clone_size: once; d_call: TRBD2; v_call: TRBV25-1; j_call: TRBJ2-3; cdr3_nt: TGTGCCAGCAGTGAAGGAGCGGGGGTCACAGATACGCAGTATTTT; cdr3_aa: CASSEGAGVTDTQYF
clone_size: NA; d_call: NA; v_call: TRBV4-1; j_call: TRBJ2-1; cdr3_nt: TGCGCCAGCAGCCAAGGAGGTGAGCAGTTCTTC; cdr3_aa: CASSQGGEQFF
clone_size: NA; d_call: NA; v_call: TRBV5-1; j_call: TRBJ2-3; cdr3_nt: TGCGCCAGCAGGACAGGGGAGGGGTGGACAGATACGCAGTATTTT; cdr3_aa: CASRTGEGWTDTQYF
clone_size: NA; d_call: TRBD2; v_call: TRBV2; j_call: TRBJ2-3; cdr3_nt: TGTGCCAGCAGTGTGACTAGCGGGGGCCAAACAATCAGCACAGATACGCAGTATTTT; cdr3_aa: CASSVTSGGQTISTDTQYF
clone_size: once; d_call: NA; v_call: TRBV7-3; j_call: TRBJ1-2; cdr3_nt: TGTGCCAGCAGCTTACAGGGAAACTATGGCTACACCTTC; cdr3_aa: CASSLQGNYGYTF